This TCR beta chain originates from a study of immune evolution from preneoplasia to lung adenocarcinoma. The CDR3 is 14 residues long. V was pared by 4 bases and J by 2 bases, with 9 bases between. Germline V CDR1 and CDR2: SGHDN, FVKESK. This table comes from immunoSEQ multiplex PCR, and its TCRdb copy is limited to in-frame clones, with some not included. The sample lists under 45,000 clones, 70% to 80% occurring once. The sequence derives from a person aged 55 to 75 with lung adenocarcinoma. The chain has TRBV14 and TRBJ2-1; maybe TRBD1 (5 bases). Sequencing was done on a sample of FFPE invasive lung adenocarcinoma tissue. The CDR3: CASSLRQTYNEQFF. The CDR3 coding sequence is TGTGCCAGCAGCCTCCGACAGACCTACAATGAGCAGTTCTTC.